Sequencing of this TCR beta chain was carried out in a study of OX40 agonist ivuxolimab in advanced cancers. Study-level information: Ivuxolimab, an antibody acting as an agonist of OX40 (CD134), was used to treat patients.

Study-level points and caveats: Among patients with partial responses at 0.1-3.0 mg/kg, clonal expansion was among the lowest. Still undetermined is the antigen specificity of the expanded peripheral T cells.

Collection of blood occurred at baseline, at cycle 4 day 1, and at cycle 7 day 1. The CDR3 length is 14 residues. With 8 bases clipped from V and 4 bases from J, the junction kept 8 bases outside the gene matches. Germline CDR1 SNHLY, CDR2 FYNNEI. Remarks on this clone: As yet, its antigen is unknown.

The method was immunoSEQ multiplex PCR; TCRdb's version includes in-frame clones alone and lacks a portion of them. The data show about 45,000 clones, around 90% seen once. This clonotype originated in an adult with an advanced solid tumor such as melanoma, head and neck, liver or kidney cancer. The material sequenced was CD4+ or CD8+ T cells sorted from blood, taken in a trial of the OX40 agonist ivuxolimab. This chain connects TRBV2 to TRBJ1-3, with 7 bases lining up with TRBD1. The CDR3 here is CASYLRDRGNTIYF. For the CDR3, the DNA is TGTGCCAGCTATCTCCGGGACAGAGGAAACACCATATATTTT.